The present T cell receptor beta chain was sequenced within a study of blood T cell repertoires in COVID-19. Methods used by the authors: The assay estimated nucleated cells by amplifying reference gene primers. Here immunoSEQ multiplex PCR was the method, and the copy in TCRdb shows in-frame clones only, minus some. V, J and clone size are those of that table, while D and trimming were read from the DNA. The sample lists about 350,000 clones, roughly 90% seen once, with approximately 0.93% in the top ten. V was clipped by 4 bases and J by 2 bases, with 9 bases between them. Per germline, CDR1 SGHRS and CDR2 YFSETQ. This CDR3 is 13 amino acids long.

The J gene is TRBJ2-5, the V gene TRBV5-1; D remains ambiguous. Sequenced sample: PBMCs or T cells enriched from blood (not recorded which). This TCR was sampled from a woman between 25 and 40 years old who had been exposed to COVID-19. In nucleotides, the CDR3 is TGCGCCAGCAGCCCTCTAGGTCAAGAGACCCAGTACTTC. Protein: CASSPLGQETQYF. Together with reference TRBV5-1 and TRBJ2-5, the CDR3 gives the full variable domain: KAGVTQTPRYLIKTRGQQVTLSCSPISGHRSVSWYQQTPGQGLQFLFEYFSETQRNKGNFPGRFSGRQFSNSRSEMNVSTLELGDSALYLCASSPLGQETQYFGPGTRLLVL.